The clone carrying this TCR beta chain came up many times. Time point: after trial treatment. Described treatment: LDRT plus nivolumab, ipilimumab, low-dose cyclophosphamide and aspirin (RACIN trial). Donors were administered nivolumab, ipilimumab, aspirin and low-dose cyclophosphamide, together with low-dose radiotherapy. Patients who could take part had advanced solid tumors with no tumor-infiltrating lymphocytes. CDR1 SGHDT and CDR2 YYEEEE come from the germline V gene. With V trimmed by 1 base and J by 1 base, 6 bases remained unmatched. The CDR3 length is 17 residues. These data come from a study of low-dose radiotherapy and immunotherapy resistance in tumors. Overall study context: Treatment of Cohort 1 consisted of 0.5 Gy per fraction every 2 weeks, adding up to 6.5 Gy. Aspirin 300 mg, taken orally and daily, was given to patients for four cycles from cycle 1 day 1.

TRAV- and TRBV-specific primers, spanning alpha and beta chains, primed first-strand cDNA. TCRs underwent roughly 19 PCR cycles of amplification with a constant-region primer and V-primer adapter. Using its own MiXCR run on the reads, TCRdb lists one record per CDR3 protein. The repertoire holds tens of thousands of distinct CDR3 sequences, with 15% to 20% as singletons. The J gene is TRBJ2-3, the V gene TRBV5-6; 10 bases are shared with TRBD2. This TCR came from a male donor with prostate cancer. The sample in question was PBMCs, obtained after low-dose radiotherapy plus immunotherapy. The CDR3 is CASSLRLAGVGTDTQYF. The CDR3 DNA reads TGTGCCAGCAGCTTGAGGCTAGCGGGAGTTGGCACAGATACGCAGTATTTT. The variable domain in full, with the rest retrieved from reference TRBV5-6 and TRBJ2-3, is DAGVTQSPTHLIKTRGQQVTLRCSPKSGHDTVSWYQQALGQGPQFIFQYYEEEERQRGNFPDRFSGHQFPNYSSELNVNALLLGDSALYLCASSLRLAGVGTDTQYFGPGTRLTVL.